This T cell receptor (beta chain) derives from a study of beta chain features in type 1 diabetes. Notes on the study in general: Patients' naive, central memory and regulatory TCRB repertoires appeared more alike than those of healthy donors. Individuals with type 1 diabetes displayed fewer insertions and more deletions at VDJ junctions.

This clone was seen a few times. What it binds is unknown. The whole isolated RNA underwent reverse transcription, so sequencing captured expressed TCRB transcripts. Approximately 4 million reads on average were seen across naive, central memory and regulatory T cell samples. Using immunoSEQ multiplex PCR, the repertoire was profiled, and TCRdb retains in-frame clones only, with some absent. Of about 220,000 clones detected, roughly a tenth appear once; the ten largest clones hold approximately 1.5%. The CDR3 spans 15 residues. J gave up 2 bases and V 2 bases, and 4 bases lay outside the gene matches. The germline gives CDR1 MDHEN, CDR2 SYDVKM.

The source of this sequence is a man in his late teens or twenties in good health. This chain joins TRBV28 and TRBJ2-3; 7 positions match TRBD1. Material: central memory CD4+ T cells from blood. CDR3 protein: CASSLEGAFTDTQYF. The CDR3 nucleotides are TGTGCCAGCAGTTTAGAGGGGGCATTCACAGATACGCAGTATTTT.